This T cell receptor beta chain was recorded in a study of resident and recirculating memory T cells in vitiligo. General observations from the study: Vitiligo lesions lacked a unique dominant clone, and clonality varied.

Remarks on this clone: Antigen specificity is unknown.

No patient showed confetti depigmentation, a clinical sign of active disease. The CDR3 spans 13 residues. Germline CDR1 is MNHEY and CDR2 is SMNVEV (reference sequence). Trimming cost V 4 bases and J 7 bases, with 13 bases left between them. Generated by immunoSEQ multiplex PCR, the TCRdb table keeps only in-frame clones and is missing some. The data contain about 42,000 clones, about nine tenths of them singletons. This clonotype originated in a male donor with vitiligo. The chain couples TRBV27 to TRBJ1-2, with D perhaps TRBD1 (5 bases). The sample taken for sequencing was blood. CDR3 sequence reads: CASSSYSGGGYTF. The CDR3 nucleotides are TGTGCCAGCAGTTCATACTCGGGGGGTGGCTACACCTTC.